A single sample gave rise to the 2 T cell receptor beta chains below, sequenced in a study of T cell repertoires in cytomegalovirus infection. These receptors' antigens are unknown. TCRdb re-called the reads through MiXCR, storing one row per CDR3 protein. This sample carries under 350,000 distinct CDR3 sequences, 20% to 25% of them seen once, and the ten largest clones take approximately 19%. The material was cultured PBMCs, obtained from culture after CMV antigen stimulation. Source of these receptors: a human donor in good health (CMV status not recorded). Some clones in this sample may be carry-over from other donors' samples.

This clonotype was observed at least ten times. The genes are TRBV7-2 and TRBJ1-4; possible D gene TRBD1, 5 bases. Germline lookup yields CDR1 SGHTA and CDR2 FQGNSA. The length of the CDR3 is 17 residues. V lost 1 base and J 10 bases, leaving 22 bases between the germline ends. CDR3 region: CASSLDFGTSSLGKLFF. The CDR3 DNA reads TGTGCCAGCAGCTTAGACTTCGGGACGTCTTCTCTGGGAAAACTGTTTTTT.

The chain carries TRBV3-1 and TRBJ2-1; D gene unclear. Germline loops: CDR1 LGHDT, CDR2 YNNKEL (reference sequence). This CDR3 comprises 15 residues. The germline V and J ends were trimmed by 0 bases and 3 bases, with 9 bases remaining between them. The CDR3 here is CASSQDGSDYNEQFF. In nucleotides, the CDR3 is TGTGCCAGCAGCCAAGACGGGTCTGACTACAATGAGCAGTTCTTC.